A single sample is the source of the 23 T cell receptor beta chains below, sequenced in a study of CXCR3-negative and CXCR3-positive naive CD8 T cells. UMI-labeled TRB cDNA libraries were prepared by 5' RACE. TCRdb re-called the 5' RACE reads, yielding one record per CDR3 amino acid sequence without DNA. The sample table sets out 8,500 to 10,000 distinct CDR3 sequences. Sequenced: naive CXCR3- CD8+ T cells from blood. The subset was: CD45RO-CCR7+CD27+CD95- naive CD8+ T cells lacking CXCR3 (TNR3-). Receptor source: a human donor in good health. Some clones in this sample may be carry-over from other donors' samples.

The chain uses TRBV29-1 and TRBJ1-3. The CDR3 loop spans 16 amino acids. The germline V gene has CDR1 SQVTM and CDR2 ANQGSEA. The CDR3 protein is CSVSSGAFFSGNTIYF.

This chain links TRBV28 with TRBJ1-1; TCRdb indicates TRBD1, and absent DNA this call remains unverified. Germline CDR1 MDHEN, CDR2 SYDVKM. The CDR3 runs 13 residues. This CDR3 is CASSLGQGPEAFF.

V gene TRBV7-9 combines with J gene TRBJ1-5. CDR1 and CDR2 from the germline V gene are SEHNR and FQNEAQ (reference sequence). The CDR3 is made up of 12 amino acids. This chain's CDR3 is CASSLGNQPQHF.

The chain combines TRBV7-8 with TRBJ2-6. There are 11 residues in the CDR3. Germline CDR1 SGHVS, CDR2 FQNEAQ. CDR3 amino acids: CATQGANVLTF.

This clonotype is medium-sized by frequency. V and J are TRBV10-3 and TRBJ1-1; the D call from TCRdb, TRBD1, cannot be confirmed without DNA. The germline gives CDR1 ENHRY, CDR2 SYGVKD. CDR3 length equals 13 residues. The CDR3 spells CAISFDRGSEAFF.

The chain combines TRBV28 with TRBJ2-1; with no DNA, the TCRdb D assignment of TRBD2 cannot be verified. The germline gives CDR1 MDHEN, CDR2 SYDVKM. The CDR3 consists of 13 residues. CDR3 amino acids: CASSLTSYNEQFF. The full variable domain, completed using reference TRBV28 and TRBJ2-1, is DVKVTQSSRYLVKRTGEKVFLECVQDMDHENMFWYRQDPGLGLRLIYFSYDVKMKEKGDIPEGYSVSREKKERFSLILESASTNQTSMYLCASSLTSYNEQFFGPGTRLTVL.

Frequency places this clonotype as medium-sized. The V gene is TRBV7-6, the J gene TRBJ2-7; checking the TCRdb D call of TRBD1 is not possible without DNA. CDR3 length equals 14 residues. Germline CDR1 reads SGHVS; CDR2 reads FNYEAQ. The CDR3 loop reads CASRPYRDSYEQYF.

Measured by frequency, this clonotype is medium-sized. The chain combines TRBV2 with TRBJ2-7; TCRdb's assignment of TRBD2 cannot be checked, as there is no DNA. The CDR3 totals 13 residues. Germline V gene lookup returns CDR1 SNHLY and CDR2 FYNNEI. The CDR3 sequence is CASKTGGPYEQYF.

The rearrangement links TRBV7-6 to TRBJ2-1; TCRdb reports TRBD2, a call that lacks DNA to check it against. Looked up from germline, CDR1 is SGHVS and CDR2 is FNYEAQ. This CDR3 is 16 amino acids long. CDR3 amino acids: CASKAMGGGSYNEQFF.

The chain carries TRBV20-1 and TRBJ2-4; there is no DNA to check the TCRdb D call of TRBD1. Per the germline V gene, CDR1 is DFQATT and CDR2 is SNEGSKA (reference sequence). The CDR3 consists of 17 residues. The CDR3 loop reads CSAREDTGAAGRDIQYF.

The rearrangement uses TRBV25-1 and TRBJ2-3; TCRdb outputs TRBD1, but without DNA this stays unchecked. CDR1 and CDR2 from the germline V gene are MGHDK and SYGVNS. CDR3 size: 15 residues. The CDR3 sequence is CASSERQSSTDTQYF.

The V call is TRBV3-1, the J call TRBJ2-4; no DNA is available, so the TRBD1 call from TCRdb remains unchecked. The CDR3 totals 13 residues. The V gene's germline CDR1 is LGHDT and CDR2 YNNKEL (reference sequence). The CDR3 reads CASSPTGEDIQYF. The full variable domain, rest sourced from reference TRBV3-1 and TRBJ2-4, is DTAVSQTPKYLVTQMGNDKSIKCEQNLGHDTMYWYKQDSKKFLKIMFSYNNKELIINETVPNRFSPKSPDKAHLNLHINSLELGDSAVYFCASSPTGEDIQYFGAGTRLSVL.

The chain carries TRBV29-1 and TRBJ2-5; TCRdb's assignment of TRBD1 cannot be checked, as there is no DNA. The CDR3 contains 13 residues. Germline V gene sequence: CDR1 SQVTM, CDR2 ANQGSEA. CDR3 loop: CSEETGLRETQYF.

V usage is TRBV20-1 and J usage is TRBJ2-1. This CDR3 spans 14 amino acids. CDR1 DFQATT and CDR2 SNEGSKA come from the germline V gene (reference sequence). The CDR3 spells CSATEDSSYNEQFF.

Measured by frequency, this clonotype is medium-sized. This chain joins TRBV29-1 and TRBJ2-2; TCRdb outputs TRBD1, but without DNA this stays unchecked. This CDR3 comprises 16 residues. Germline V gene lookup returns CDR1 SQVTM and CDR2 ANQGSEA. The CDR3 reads CSVALQGAGNTGELFF.

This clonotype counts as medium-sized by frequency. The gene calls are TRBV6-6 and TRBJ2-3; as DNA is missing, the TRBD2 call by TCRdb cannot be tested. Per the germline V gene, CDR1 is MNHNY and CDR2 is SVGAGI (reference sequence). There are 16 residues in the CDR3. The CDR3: CASINLPAGERDTQYF.

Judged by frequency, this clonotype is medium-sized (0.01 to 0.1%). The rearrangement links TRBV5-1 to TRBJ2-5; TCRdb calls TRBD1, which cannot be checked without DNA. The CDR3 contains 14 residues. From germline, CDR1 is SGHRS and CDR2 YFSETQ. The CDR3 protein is CASSFWTAQETQYF.

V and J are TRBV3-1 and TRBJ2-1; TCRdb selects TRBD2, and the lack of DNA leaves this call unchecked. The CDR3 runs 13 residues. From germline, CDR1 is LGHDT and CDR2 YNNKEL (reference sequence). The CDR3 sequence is CASSPESGSEQFF.

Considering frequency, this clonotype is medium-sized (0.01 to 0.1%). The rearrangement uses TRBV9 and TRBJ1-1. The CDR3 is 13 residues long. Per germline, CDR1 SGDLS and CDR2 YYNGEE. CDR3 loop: CASSLAGVGEAFF.

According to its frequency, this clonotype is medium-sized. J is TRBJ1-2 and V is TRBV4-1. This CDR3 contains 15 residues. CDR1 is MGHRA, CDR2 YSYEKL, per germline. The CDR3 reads CASSQERLTAYGYTF.

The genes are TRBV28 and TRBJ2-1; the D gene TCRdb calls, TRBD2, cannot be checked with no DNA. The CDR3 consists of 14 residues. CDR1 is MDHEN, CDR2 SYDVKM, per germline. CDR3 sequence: CASGLAGTYNEQFF.

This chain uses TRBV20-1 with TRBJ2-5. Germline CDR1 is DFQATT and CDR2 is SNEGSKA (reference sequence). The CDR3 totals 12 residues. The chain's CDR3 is CSVGFHQETQYF.

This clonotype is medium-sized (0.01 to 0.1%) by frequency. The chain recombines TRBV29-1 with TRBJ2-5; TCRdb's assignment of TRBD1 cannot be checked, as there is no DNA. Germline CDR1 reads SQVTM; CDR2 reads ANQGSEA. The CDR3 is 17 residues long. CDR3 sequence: CSVEDPNGTGGWETQYF.